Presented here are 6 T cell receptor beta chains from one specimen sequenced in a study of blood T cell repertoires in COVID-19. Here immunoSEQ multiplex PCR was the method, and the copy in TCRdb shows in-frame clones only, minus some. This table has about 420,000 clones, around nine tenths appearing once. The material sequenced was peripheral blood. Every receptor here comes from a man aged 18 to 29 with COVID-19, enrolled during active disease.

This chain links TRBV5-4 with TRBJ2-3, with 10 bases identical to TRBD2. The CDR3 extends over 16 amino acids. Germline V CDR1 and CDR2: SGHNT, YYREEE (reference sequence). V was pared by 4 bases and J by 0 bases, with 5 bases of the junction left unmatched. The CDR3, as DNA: TGTGCCAGCAGCCCAGCACTAGCGGGAAGCACAGATACGCAGTATTTT. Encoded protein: CASSPALAGSTDTQYF.

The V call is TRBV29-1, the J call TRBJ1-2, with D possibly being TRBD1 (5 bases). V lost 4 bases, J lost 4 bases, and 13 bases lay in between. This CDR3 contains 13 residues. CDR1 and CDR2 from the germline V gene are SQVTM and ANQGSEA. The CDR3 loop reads CSVVFGHSYGYTF. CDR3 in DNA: TGCAGCGTTGTCTTTGGACACTCCTATGGCTACACCTTC.

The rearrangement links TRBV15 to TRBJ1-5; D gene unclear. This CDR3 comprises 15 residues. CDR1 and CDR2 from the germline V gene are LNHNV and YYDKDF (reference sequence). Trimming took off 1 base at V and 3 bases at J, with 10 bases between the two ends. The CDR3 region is CATSRAGLFNQPQHF. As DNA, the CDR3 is TGTGCCACCAGCAGAGCCGGACTATTCAATCAGCCCCAGCATTTT.

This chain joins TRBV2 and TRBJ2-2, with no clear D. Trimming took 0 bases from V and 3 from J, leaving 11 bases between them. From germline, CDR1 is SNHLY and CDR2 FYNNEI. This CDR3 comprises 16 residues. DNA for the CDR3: TGTGCCAGCAGTGAAGCGGGCAGGTCGTACACCGGGGAGCTGTTTTTT. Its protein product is CASSEAGRSYTGELFF.

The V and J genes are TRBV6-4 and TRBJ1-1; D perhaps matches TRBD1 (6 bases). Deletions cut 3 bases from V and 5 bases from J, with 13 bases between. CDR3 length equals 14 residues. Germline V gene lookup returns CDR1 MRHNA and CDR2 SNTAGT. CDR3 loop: CASSESTGLTEAFF. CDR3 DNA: TGTGCCAGCAGTGAATCGACAGGCCTGACTGAAGCTTTCTTT.

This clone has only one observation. Here the CDR3 DNA reads TGTGCCAGCACCACGAGCGGGGGGGTACAAGAGACCCAGTACTTC. It specifies CASTTSGGVQETQYF. The V call is TRBV7-8, the J call TRBJ2-5; 10 nucleotides match TRBD2. This CDR3 is 15 amino acids long. Germline CDR1 and CDR2: SGHVS and FQNEAQ. V gave up 7 bases and J gave up 2 bases; unmatched junction bases: 7.